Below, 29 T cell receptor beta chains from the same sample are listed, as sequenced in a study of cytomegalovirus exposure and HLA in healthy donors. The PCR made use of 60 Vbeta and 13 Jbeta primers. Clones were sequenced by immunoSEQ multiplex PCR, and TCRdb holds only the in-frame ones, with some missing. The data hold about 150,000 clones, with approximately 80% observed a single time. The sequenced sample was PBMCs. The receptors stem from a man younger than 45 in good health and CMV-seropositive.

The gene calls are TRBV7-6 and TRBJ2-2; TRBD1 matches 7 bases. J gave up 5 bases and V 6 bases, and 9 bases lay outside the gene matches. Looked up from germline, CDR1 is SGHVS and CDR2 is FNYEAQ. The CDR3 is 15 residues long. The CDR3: CASSDRVIMTGELFF. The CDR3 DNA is TGTGCCAGCAGTGACAGGGTGATTATGACCGGGGAGCTGTTTTTT.

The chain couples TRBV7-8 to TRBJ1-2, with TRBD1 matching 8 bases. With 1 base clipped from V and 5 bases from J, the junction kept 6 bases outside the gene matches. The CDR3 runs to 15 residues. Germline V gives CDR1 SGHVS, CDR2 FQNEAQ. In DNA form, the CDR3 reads TGTGCCAGCAGCTTAGTGTCCGGACAGGGATATGGCTACACCTTC. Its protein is CASSLVSGQGYGYTF.

Written as DNA, the CDR3 is TGTGCCAGCAGTCGACCGAAGGGGGGGACAGATACGCAGTATTTT. Translating it yields CASSRPKGGTDTQYF. J is TRBJ2-3 and V is TRBV2; possibly TRBD2 for D (7 bases). Trimming cost V 5 bases and J 3 bases, with 15 bases left between them. Per the germline V gene, CDR1 is SNHLY and CDR2 is FYNNEI. The CDR3 has 15 amino acids.

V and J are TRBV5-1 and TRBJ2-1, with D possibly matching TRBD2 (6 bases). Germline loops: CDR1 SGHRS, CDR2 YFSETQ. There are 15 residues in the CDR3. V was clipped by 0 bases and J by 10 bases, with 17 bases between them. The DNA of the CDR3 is TGCGCCAGCAGCTTGGGGACTACTTCATCTTGGGAGCAGTTCTTC. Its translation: CASSLGTTSSWEQFF.

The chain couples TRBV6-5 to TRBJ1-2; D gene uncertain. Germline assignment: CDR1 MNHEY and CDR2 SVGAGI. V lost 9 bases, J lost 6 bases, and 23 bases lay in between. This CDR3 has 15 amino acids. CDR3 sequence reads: CASFRDFPIADGYTF. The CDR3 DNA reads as TGTGCCAGTTTCCGTGACTTTCCGATTGCCGATGGCTACACCTTC.

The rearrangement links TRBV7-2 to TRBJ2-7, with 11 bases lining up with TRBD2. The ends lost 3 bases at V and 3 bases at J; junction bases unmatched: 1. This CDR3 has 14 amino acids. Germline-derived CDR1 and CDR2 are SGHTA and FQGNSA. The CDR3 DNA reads TGTGCCAGCAGCTTGACTAGCGGGAACTACGAGCAGTACTTC. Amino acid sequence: CASSLTSGNYEQYF.

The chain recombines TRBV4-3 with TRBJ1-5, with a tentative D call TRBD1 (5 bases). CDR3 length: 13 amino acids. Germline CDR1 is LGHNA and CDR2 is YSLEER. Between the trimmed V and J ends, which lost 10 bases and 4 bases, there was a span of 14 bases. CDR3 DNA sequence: TGCGCCACTTCCCGGGACTTTAATCAGCCCCAGCATTTT. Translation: CATSRDFNQPQHF.

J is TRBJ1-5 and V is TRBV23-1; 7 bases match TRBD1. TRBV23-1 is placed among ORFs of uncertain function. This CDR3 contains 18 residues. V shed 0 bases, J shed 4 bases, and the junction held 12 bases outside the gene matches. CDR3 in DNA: TGCGCCAGCAGTCAATCAACCGGACCGACAGGGTTAAATCAGCCCCAGCATTTT. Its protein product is CASSQSTGPTGLNQPQHF.

CDR3 in amino acids: CASSLAGDYEQYF. The CDR3 DNA is TGTGCCAGCAGTTTAGCGGGGGACTACGAGCAGTACTTC. V usage is TRBV27 and J usage is TRBJ2-7; 7 nucleotides agree with TRBD2. The CDR3 contains 13 residues. The trim removed 2 bases at V and 3 bases at J, leaving 1 base unmatched. The V gene's germline CDR1 is MNHEY and CDR2 SMNVEV (reference sequence).

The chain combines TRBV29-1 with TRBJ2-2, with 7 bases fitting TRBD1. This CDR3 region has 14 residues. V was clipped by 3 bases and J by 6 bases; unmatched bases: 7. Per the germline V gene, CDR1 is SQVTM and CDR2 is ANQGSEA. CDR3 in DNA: TGCAGCGTTGAGTTGACAGGGCATCCCGGGGAGCTGTTTTTT. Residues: CSVELTGHPGELFF.

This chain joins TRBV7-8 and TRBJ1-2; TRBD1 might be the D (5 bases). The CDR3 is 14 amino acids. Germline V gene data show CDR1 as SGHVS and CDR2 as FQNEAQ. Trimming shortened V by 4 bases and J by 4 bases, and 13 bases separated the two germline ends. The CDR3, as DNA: TGTGCCAGCAGCTACGAACAGGAACCCTATGGCTACACCTTC. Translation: CASSYEQEPYGYTF.

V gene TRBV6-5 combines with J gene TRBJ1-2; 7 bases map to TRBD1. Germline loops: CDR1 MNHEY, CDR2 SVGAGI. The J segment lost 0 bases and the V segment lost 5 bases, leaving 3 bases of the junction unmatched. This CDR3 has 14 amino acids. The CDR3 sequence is CASSEDRANYGYTF. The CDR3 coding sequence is TGTGCCAGCAGTGAAGACAGGGCTAACTATGGCTACACCTTC.

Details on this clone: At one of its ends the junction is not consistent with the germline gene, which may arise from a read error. This CDR3 reads CSSSLGGVGTGGAEQYF. The CDR3, as DNA: TGTTCCAGCAGCTTAGGTGGTGTAGGGACAGGGGGCGCGGAGCAGTACTTC. V usage is TRBV7-9 and J usage is TRBJ2-7, with 12 bases fitting TRBD1. Looked up from germline, CDR1 is SEHNR and CDR2 is FQNEAQ (reference sequence). The CDR3 runs 17 residues.

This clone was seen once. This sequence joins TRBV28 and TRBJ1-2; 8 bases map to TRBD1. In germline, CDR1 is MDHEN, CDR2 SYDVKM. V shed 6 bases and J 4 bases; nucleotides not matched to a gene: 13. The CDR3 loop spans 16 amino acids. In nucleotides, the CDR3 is TGTGCCAGCAGCTCACGGCCCCTTACAGGGGGCTATGGCTACACCTTC. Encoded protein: CASSSRPLTGGYGYTF.

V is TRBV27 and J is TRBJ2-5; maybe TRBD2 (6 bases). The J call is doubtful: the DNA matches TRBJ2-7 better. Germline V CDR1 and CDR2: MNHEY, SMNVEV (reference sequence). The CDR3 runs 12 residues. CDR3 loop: CASRTGVYEQYF. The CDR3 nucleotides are TGTGCCAGCAGGACGGGGGTCTACGAGCAGTACTTC.

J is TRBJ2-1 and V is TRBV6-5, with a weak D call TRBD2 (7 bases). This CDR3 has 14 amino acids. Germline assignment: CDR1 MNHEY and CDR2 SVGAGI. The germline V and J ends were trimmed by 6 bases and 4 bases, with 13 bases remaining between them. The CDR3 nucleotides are TGTGCCAGCAGGATCCGGGGGGCGTACAATGAGCAGTTCTTC. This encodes CASRIRGAYNEQFF.

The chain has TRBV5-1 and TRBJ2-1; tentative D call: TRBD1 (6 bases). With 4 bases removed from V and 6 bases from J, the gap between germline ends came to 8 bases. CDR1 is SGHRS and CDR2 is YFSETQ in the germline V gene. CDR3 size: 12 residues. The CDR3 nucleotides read TGCGCCAGCAGCCAACAGGGCAATGAGCAGTTCTTC. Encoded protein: CASSQQGNEQFF.

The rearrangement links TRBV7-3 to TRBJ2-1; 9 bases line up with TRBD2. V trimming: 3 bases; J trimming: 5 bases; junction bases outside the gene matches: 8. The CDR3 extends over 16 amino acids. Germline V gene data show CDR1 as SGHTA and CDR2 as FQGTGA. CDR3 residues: CASSLIAGETDNEQFF. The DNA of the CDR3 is TGTGCCAGCAGCTTGATAGCGGGAGAGACGGACAATGAGCAGTTCTTC. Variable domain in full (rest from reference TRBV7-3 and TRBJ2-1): GAGVSQTPSNKVTEKGKYVELRCDPISGHTALYWYRQSLGQGPEFLIYFQGTGAADDSGLPNDRFFAVRPEGSVSTLKIQRTERGDSAVYLCASSLIAGETDNEQFFGPGTRLTVL.

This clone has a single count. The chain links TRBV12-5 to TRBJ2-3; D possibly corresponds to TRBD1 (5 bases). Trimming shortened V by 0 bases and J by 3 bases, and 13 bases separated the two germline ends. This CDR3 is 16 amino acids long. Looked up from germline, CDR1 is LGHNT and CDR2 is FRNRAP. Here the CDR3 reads CASGLVIGASTDTQYF. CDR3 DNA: TGTGCTAGTGGTTTGGTAATTGGGGCGTCGACAGATACGCAGTATTTT.

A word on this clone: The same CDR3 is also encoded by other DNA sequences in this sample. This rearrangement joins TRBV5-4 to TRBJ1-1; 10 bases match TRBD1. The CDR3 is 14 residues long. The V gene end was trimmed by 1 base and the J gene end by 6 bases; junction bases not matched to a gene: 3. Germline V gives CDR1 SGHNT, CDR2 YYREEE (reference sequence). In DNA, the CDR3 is TGTGCCAGCAGCTTGAGGGACAGGGGACCTGAAGCTTTCTTT. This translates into CASSLRDRGPEAFF.

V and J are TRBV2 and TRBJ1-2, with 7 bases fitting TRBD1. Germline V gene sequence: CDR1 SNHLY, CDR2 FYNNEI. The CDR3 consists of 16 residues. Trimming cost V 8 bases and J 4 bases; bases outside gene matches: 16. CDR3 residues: CASPQTDRAPFYGYTF. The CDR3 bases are TGTGCCAGCCCCCAAACCGACAGGGCACCCTTCTATGGCTACACCTTC.

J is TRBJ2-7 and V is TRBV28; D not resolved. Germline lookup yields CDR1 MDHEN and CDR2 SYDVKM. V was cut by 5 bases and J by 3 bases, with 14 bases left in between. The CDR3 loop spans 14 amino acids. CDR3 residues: CASSPRISGYEQYF. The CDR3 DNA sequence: TGTGCCAGCAGTCCTCGAATTAGTGGCTACGAGCAGTACTTC.

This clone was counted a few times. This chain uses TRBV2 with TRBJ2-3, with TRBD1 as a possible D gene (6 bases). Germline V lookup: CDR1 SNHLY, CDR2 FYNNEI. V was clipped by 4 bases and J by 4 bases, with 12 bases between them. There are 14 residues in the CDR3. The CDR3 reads CASSVSTGPDTQYF. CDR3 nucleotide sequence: TGTGCCAGCAGTGTCTCGACAGGCCCAGATACGCAGTATTTT.

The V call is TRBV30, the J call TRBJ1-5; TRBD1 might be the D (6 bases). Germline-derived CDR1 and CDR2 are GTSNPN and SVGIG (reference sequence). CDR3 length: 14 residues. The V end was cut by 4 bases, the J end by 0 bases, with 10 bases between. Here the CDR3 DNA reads TGTGCCTGGACCATAGGGGGTAGCAATCAGCCCCAGCATTTT. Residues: CAWTIGGSNQPQHF. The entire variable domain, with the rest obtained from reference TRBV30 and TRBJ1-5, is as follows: SQTIHQWPATLVQPVGSPLSLECTVEGTSNPNLYWYRQAAGRGLQLLFYSVGIGQISSEVPQNLSASRPQDRQFILSSKKLLLSDSGFYLCAWTIGGSNQPQHFGDGTRLSIL.

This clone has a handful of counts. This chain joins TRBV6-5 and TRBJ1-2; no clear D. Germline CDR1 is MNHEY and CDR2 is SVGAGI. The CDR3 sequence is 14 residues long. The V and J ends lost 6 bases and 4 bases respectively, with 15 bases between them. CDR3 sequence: CASRRRRASYGYTF. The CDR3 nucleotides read TGTGCCAGCAGACGACGGCGGGCTAGCTATGGCTACACCTTC.

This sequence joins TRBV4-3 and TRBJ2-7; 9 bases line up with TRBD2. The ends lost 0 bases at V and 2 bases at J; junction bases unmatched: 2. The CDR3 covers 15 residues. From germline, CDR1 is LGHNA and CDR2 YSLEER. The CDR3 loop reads CASSQDLAGPYEQYF. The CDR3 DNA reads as TGCGCCAGCAGCCAAGACCTAGCGGGGCCCTACGAGCAGTACTTC.

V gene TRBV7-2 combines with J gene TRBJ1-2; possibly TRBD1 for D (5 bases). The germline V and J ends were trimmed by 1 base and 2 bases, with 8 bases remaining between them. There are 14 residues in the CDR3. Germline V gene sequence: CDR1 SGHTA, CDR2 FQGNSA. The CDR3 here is CASSLDRRNYGYTF. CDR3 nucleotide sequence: TGTGCCAGCAGCTTAGACAGGAGAAACTATGGCTACACCTTC.

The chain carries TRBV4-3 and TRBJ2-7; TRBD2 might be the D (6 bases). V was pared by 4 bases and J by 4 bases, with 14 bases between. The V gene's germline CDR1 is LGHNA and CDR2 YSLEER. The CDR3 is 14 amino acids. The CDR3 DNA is TGCGCCAGCAGCCGGGACTGGGGTCTTTACGAGCAGTACTTC. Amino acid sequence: CASSRDWGLYEQYF.

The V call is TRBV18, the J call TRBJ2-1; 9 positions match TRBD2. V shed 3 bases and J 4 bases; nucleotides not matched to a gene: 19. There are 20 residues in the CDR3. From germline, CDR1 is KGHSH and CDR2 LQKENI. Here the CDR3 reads CASSPRPMDASGVGYNEQFF. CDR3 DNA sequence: TGTGCCAGCTCACCTCGACCAATGGACGCTAGCGGGGTTGGATACAATGAGCAGTTCTTC.